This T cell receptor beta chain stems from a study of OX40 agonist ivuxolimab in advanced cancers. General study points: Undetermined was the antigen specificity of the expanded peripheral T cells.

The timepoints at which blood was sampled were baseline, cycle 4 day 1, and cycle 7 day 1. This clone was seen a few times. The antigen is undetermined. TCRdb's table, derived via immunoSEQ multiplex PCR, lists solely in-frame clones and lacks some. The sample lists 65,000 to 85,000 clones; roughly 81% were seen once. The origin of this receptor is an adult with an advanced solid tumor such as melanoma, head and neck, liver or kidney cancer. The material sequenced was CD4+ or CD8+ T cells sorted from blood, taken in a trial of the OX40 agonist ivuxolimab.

The CDR3 is CASSSLGSTNYGYTF. The CDR3 region has the DNA TGCGCCAGCAGCTCCCTTGGTAGTACAAACTATGGCTACACCTTC. The chain combines TRBV5-1 with TRBJ1-2, with D unresolved. The CDR3 has 15 amino acids. Trimming removed 3 bases at V and 2 bases at J, with 14 bases between. Germline values: CDR1 SGHRS, CDR2 YFSETQ.